The 16 T cell receptor beta chains presented below share a single source sample, sequenced in a study of T-cell reconstitution after alpha-beta-depleted transplantation in children. Molecular barcoding with unique molecular identifiers was used for the TCRbeta library. TCRdb fed the PCR reads into MiXCR, producing one record per CDR3 protein. The sample yields some 440,000 distinct CDR3 sequences, 16% seen once. This specimen was PBMCs, mostly from graft donor cells, taken 360 days after TCRalphabeta/CD19-depleted stem cell transplant. The origin of the receptors is a boy under two years old who had a stem cell transplant for Wiskott-Aldrich syndrome, so the T cells may come from the graft donor.

This clonotype was counted a few times. The chain uses TRBV5-1 and TRBJ2-5; a possible D gene is TRBD2 (7 bases). CDR1 and CDR2 from the germline V gene are SGHRS and YFSETQ. The V gene lost 3 bases and the J gene lost 5 bases, with 20 bases spanning the gap. The CDR3 spans 16 residues. The CDR3: CASSSSPGGRMETQYF. CDR3 nucleotide sequence: TGCGCCAGCAGCTCGAGTCCGGGGGGCCGTATGGAGACCCAGTACTTC.

This clonotype has just a few counts. The CDR3 loop reads CATAVQGPDTQYF. In nucleotides, the CDR3 is TGCGCCACCGCCGTTCAGGGTCCAGATACGCAGTATTTT. The J gene is TRBJ2-3, the V gene TRBV5-1; the D gene is possibly TRBD1 (5 bases). CDR3 length: 13 amino acids. The germline CDR1 and CDR2 sequences are SGHRS and YFSETQ. V was trimmed by 9 bases and J by 4 bases, leaving 15 bases between them.

The V call is TRBV20-1, the J call TRBJ2-1, with TRBD1 as a possible D gene (6 bases). Germline values: CDR1 DFQATT, CDR2 SNEGSKA (reference sequence). V was shortened by 1 base and J by 0 bases, with 13 bases between the two germline ends. The CDR3 has 16 residues. As DNA, the CDR3 is TGCAGTGCTAGAGGGCAGGGGCCTAGCTCCTACAATGAGCAGTTCTTC. It is translated as CSARGQGPSSYNEQFF.

This clonotype turned up a few times. The V call is TRBV3-1, the J call TRBJ1-6, with TRBD1 as a possible D gene (6 bases). This CDR3 spans 15 amino acids. Germline CDR1 and CDR2: LGHDT and YNNKEL (reference sequence). Deletions cut 2 bases from V and 3 bases from J, with 8 bases between. CDR3 sequence reads: CASSQKGGYNSPLHF. For the CDR3, the DNA is TGTGCCAGCAGCCAAAAGGGGGGCTATAATTCACCCCTCCACTTT. The full variable domain, in which reference TRBV3-1 and TRBJ1-6 provide the parts outside the CDR3, is DTAVSQTPKYLVTQMGNDKSIKCEQNLGHDTMYWYKQDSKKFLKIMFSYNNKELIINETVPNRFSPKSPDKAHLNLHINSLELGDSAVYFCASSQKGGYNSPLHFGNGTRLTVT.

This clonotype has more than one count but fewer than ten. The chain carries TRBV4-3 and TRBJ2-7; D remains ambiguous. This CDR3 has 15 residues. V lost 0 bases and J 7 bases, leaving 16 bases between the germline ends. Germline values: CDR1 LGHNA, CDR2 YSLEER. The CDR3 DNA reads as TGCGCCAGCAGCCAAGACGCACATCCTGGGGAAGAGCAGTACTTC. Translated: CASSQDAHPGEEQYF.

Comments on this clonotype: A much larger clonotype is one base distant, so this may be a read error. This chain links TRBV29-1 with TRBJ2-7; D gene unclear. The CDR3 is 11 amino acids. Germline-derived CDR1 and CDR2 are SQVTM and ANQGSEA. This CDR3 is CSATSSYVQYF. The CDR3 coding sequence is TGCAGCGCGACATCCTCCTACGTGCAGTACTTC.

This clonotype was seen a few times. The chain couples TRBV7-9 to TRBJ2-1; TRBD2 aligns across 9 bases. Trimming removed 4 bases from V and 0 bases from J; junction bases left unmatched: 13. Germline CDR1 is SEHNR and CDR2 is FQNEAQ (reference sequence). The CDR3 length is 19 residues. In DNA form, the CDR3 reads TGTGCCAGCAGCTCCCGGGTAGCGGGAGTTCTCCCCTCCTACAATGAGCAGTTCTTC. This gives the protein CASSSRVAGVLPSYNEQFF.

The gene calls are TRBV3-1 and TRBJ2-2; 13 bases agree with TRBD2. V gave up 4 bases and J gave up 1 base; unmatched junction bases: 15. The CDR3 is 21 amino acids. Germline V gene data show CDR1 as LGHDT and CDR2 as YNNKEL (reference sequence). CDR3 loop: CASSRGFRTSGRERNTGELFF. The CDR3 DNA follows: TGTGCCAGCAGCCGCGGGTTCAGGACTAGCGGGAGAGAGAGGAACACCGGGGAGCTGTTTTTT.

This clonotype was recorded a few times. The DNA for the CDR3 is TGCGCCAGCACTTCCCTCTTAGGTCGGATCGCTAGCACAGATACGCAGTATTTT. It codes for CASTSLLGRIASTDTQYF. The chain joins TRBV10-2 to TRBJ2-3; the D is unclear. The CDR3 loop spans 18 amino acids. V gave up 7 bases and J gave up 0 bases, with 23 bases separating them. Germline CDR1 reads WSHSY; CDR2 reads SAAADI.

This clonotype appeared a few times. This rearrangement joins TRBV12-3 or TRBV12-4 to TRBJ2-7; no reliable D call. V lost 1 base and J lost 4, with 8 bases in between. This CDR3 spans 13 amino acids. The CDR3 sequence is CASSLVRPYEQYF. The CDR3 DNA reads TGTGCCAGCAGTTTAGTTCGGCCGTACGAGCAGTACTTC.

V gene TRBV4-1 combines with J gene TRBJ1-5; D is unclear. Germline loops: CDR1 MGHRA, CDR2 YSYEKL. The V end lost 4 bases, the J end lost 0 bases, and 22 bases lay between the germline ends. CDR3 length equals 19 residues. The CDR3 region has the DNA TGCGCCAGCAGCCCAGCACGGGCCCGAGGGTTGACTAGCAATCAGCCCCAGCATTTT. This sequence encodes CASSPARARGLTSNQPQHF.

This clonotype was seen only a few times. The chain links TRBV27 to TRBJ2-7; TRBD1 agrees at 9 bases. CDR3 length: 15 residues. V trimming: 6 bases; J trimming: 4 bases; junction bases outside the gene matches: 10. The germline V gene has CDR1 MNHEY and CDR2 SMNVEV (reference sequence). The CDR3 region has the DNA TGTGCCAGCAGCACTATACGGACAGGGGATTACGAGCAGTACTTC. It codes for CASSTIRTGDYEQYF.

This clonotype has only a few counts. The chain is built from TRBV20-1 and TRBJ2-5; possible D gene TRBD2, 5 bases. This CDR3 is built from 15 residues. Germline V gene lookup returns CDR1 DFQATT and CDR2 SNEGSKA (reference sequence). V lost 0 bases and J 0 bases, leaving 11 bases between the germline ends. DNA of the CDR3: TGCAGTGCTAGAGAAAGCGCTAGCTACCAAGAGACCCAGTACTTC. Translation gives CSARESASYQETQYF.

This clonotype has a handful of counts. The chain employs TRBV12-3 or TRBV12-4 and TRBJ2-7, with 9 bases aligning to TRBD2. Losses at the gene ends were 3 bases for V and 1 base for J; bases not matched to a gene: 10. The length of the CDR3 is 17 residues. The CDR3 nucleotides read TGTGCCAGCAGTTTCCGTGGCGGGAGGGCCAGGTCCTACGAGCAGTACTTC. This encodes CASSFRGGRARSYEQYF.

The genes are TRBV5-1 and TRBJ2-7; 7 nucleotides line up with TRBD1. The germline V gene has CDR1 SGHRS and CDR2 YFSETQ. The V segment lost 2 bases and the J segment 6 bases; nucleotides outside the gene matches: 8. The CDR3 totals 14 residues. The CDR3 region has the DNA TGCGCCAGCAGCTTTGGAGACAGGGCTGGCGAGCAGTACTTC. This sequence encodes CASSFGDRAGEQYF. Full variable domain (rest looked up from reference TRBV5-1 and TRBJ2-7): KAGVTQTPRYLIKTRGQQVTLSCSPISGHRSVSWYQQTPGQGLQFLFEYFSETQRNKGNFPGRFSGRQFSNSRSEMNVSTLELGDSALYLCASSFGDRAGEQYFGPGTRLTVT.

The gene calls are TRBV20-1 and TRBJ2-7; possibly TRBD2 for D (6 bases). Trimming removed 4 bases at V and 2 bases at J, with 9 bases between. Per germline, CDR1 DFQATT and CDR2 SNEGSKA (reference sequence). The CDR3 extends over 12 amino acids. The CDR3 loop is CSAKDYPYEQYF. The CDR3 DNA sequence: TGCAGTGCTAAGGACTACCCCTACGAGCAGTACTTC.